These T cell receptor beta chains were read from a single sample in a study of cytomegalovirus exposure and HLA in healthy donors. The table came from immunoSEQ multiplex PCR; TCRdb's copy has only in-frame clones and leaves some out. This repertoire shows about 140,000 clones, roughly 86% found once; its top ten account for 0.45% to 0.6%. The specimen sequenced was PBMCs. These receptors were taken from a woman aged 40 to 49 in good health and CMV-seronegative. Both conserved end residues are part of each CDR3. The order of the fields is CDR3 DNA, CDR3 protein, J gene, V gene, clone size, D gene. D genes are given only for firm matches. A clone size is listed for some rows: how often the clone was seen (once, few, many), or a class if it is expanded.

TGTGCCAGCAGTCCGGACATAGAGACCCAGTACTTC CASSPDIETQYF TRBJ2-5 TRBV6-5 NA NA
TGCAGCGTTTTACTAGCGGGGGAGACCCAGTACTTC CSVLLAGETQYF TRBJ2-5 TRBV29-1 NA TRBD2
TGTGCCAGCAGTTCAGGTCCTTCCTACGAGCAGTACTTC CASSSGPSYEQYF TRBJ2-7 TRBV6-4 once NA
TGTGCCAGCAGTTCCTGGACTAGCGGGAGATTTGAGCAGTTCTTC CASSSWTSGRFEQFF TRBJ2-1 TRBV27 few TRBD2
TGTGCCATCAGTGAGTCTGTAACTAGCGTACGAGATACGCAGTATTTT CAISESVTSVRDTQYF TRBJ2-3 TRBV10-3 NA TRBD2
TGTGCCAGCAGGGGGACCGGGAGGATTTACGAGCAGTACTTC CASRGTGRIYEQYF TRBJ2-7 TRBV27 NA TRBD2
TGTGCCAGCGAAGGTGGGAGGCCTAACACCGGGGAGCTGTTTTTT CASEGGRPNTGELFF TRBJ2-2 TRBV2 once NA
TGTGCCAGCGCCGGGACAGGGATTTACGAGCAGTACTTC CASAGTGIYEQYF TRBJ2-7 TRBV2 NA TRBD1
TGTGCCAGCAGCGTCAGCGGGGGGGGCACAGATACGCAGTATTTT CASSVSGGGTDTQYF TRBJ2-3 TRBV9 NA TRBD2
TGTGCCAGCAGCCAAGGAGCTAGCGGGAGGGACGAGCAGTACTTC CASSQGASGRDEQYF TRBJ2-7 TRBV4-2 NA TRBD2
TGTGCCAGTAGTATAGAGACAGGGGCTTTTGGGGCCAACGTCCTGACTTTC CASSIETGAFGANVLTF TRBJ2-6 TRBV19 NA TRBD1
TGTGCCAGCAGCGCCCGGACTAGCGGAGCGCAGTACTTC CASSARTSGAQYF TRBJ2-7 TRBV11-3 NA TRBD2
TGTGCCAGCAGCCCCTCAAGCCGGGGGAATGAGCAGTTCTTC CASSPSSRGNEQFF TRBJ2-1 TRBV5-4 NA NA
TGTGCCAGCAGCGCCTCACTAGCGGGAGAACTACAAGAGACCCAGTACTTC CASSASLAGELQETQYF TRBJ2-5 TRBV5-4 NA TRBD2
TGTGCCAGCAGCGCGTACCGGGAATTAGTCGGAAAACTGTTTTTT CASSAYRELVGKLFF TRBJ1-4 TRBV5-4 NA NA
TGCGCCAGCAGCCCGCTAGGGGGTTCGGGGTCCTACGAGCAGTACTTC CASSPLGGSGSYEQYF TRBJ2-7 TRBV5-1 once NA
TGTGCCAGCAGCCAGGGGGCTAGGTGGAACAATGAGCAGTTCTTC CASSQGARWNNEQFF TRBJ2-1 TRBV5-5 NA TRBD1
TGTGCCAGCAGCCAATGGGACAGGGGACCCGGGGAGCTGTTTTTT CASSQWDRGPGELFF TRBJ2-2 TRBV7-9 NA TRBD1
TGTGCCAGCAGCTTACTAGCGGGAGGGCCCTACGAGCAGTACTTC CASSLLAGGPYEQYF TRBJ2-7 TRBV7-2 NA TRBD2
TGTGCCAGCACCCTAGAAAGAGGGGGGAACACTGAAGCTTTCTTT CASTLERGGNTEAFF TRBJ1-1 TRBV2 NA NA
TGTGCCAGCAGCCAGATACAATACGGGAGCTCCTACGAGCAGTACTTC CASSQIQYGSSYEQYF TRBJ2-7 TRBV7-9 NA NA